This paragraph reports one T cell receptor (beta chain). The table lists this clone with a few counts. Its antigen has not been determined. No qualities accompany the bases; no much larger clone lies one base away. Libraries were constructed by the immunoSEQ multiplex PCR assay. A mixture of 60 forward primers for TCR Vbeta segments and 13 reverse primers for TCR Jbeta segments was used in the multiplex PCR. The CDR3 region of rearranged TCR beta genes was amplified from genomic DNA by a multiplex PCR assay. The Illumina HiSeq System was used to sequence the amplified TCR beta libraries as 87-base-pair reads. The authors processed their data as follows. A later analysis tallied around 87 million unique TCR beta chains across the 610 or so repertoires, and about 10 million of those chains were shared by two or more donors. A nearest-neighbor algorithm error-corrected the raw reads and collapsed the reads into unique sequences, merging closely related sequences to remove PCR and sequencing errors. CDR3 sequences were aligned to IMGT reference sequences to assign V, D and J gene segments. For a sequence to be retained, at least a six-nucleotide match to both a V gene segment and a J gene segment was required. A rearrangement was called productive if the CDR3 had no stop codons and remained in frame with V and J, and every other rearrangement was called non-productive. CDR3 was defined according to IMGT convention as the region running from the second conserved V-encoded cysteine to the conserved J-encoded phenylalanine. In an earlier analysis of approximately 590 of the donors, sequences lacking an unambiguous match to a single V gene segment were excluded. In an earlier analysis of some 590 of the donors, a V segment was called functional when productive rearrangements were above 56.7%, and segregating when the standard deviation between donors exceeded 5%. A statistical classification framework was built for diagnosing cytomegalovirus status from the catalog of TCR beta chain sequences. V and J gene assignment, in a later analysis, came from comparing TCR nucleotide sequences with IMGT/GENE-DB human TR gene sequences. In a later analysis, CDR3 sequences and most-parsimonious VDJ recombination scenarios were assigned using the TCRdist pipeline. In a later analysis, every TCR beta chain was defined by the combination of its CDR3 amino acid sequence and its V-gene family, and reads without a unique V-gene family were dropped. In a later analysis, a few hundred highly shared, low-generation-probability nucleotide sequences were removed to address suspected cross-contamination and a sequencing artifact. For each public chain, a later analysis derived a clonal expansion index from normalized ranks of inferred template counts within each repertoire. Generation probabilities in a later analysis came from a VDJ recombination model fitted to out-of-frame rearrangements, and those results were checked against IGoR. A later analysis scored TCR-TCR, TCR-HLA and TCR-CMV co-occurrence with hypergeometric tests, applying a repertoire-size bias correction to TCR pairs. To estimate false discovery rates, a later analysis permuted the HLA or CMV assignments 20 times. In a later analysis, co-occurring TCRs were grouped using DBSCAN, with TCRdist sequence similarity added in when clustering inside HLA-allele-positive subsets. Co-occurrence clustering excluded repertoires with fewer than 30,000 or more than 120,000 public chains, plus five with anomalous nucleotide sharing. Held by TCRdb, this immuneACCESS table contains in-frame sequences only and omits some clones. Under half of the omission traces to an unresolved V gene where checked; the cause of the rest is unknown. That table furnishes V, J and clone size, whereas the DNA furnished D and trimming. The table for this sample lists roughly 110,000 clones; 71% of them were counted only once. Jointly, the top ten make up less than 3.5% of the sample.

Clipping removes 6 bases from V and 8 bases from J, with 8 as the unmatched junction base count. From its cysteine to its phenylalanine, the CDR3 spans 13 amino acids. This entry keeps only the CDR3 DNA: 39 bases, framed from base 1. Per the germline V gene (reference sequence), MNHEY is the CDR1 and SMNVEV is the CDR2. This sample is part of a study of cytomegalovirus exposure and HLA in healthy donors (dated by TCRdb to about 2017). Background on the whole study: In an earlier analysis of roughly 500 of the donors, less than 350 Gb of sequence data and 90 million to 120 million unique TCR beta sequences from roughly 180 million T cells were reported. A later analysis re-analyzed previously published TCR beta repertoires from roughly 690 donors and added high-resolution HLA genotyping to study TCR occurrence patterns. Typing coverage differed by locus: A, B, C, DRB1 and DQB1 were typed in roughly 629-630 donors, DQA1 in 500 to 550, DPA1 in roughly 590, and DPB1 in approximately 450. To decide whether each TCR beta V gene segment behaved as functional or pseudogenic, an earlier analysis of some 580 of the donors relied on high-throughput TCR beta sequencing. Across 398 genotyped donors of the cohort, an average of about 220,000 unique TCR beta nucleotide sequences per donor were sequenced, and roughly 18% of those sequences were non-productive. Among the roughly 430 genotyped donors, approximately 76% belonged to the genetic ancestry cluster associated with self-reported Caucasian donors. HLA typing covered class I and class II loci at four-digit resolution. An early release covering approximately 600 HLA-typed donors comprised around 300 gigabases of sequencing data and tens of millions of unique TCR sequences. The later analysis used no new phenotypic data to find candidate immune exposures, relying instead on TCR beta sequences and their occurrence across donors. Alongside the repertoire data, information on donor age, sex, ethnicity and CMV serostatus was compiled. To predict cytomegalovirus infection status, the study brought together high-throughput TCR immunosequencing, statistical association of individual TCRs with disease status, and machine learning. Every repertoire in the discovery cohort had been generated on one and the same sequencing platform. About five DR-DQ haplotypes were treated as single units for association and clustering because of strong linkage in the cohort. A later genetic analysis used genome-wide SNP genotypes for about 60% of the roughly 700 donors, treating that subset as a discovery cohort. The aim of the study was to test whether cataloging public T cell receptors could identify signatures of past pathogen exposure. The study used immunosequencing to profile the T cell repertoires of 600 to 850 subjects and linked those repertoires to cytomegalovirus serostatus. Along with the 666-subject first cohort, a separate validation cohort of over a hundred different subjects was used. Paper-wide results and their limitations: A later genetic analysis associated a missense DCLRE1C variant with V-gene and J-gene trimming of TCR beta chains, and an independent cohort replicated the association. A later genetic analysis reported fewer N-insertions in productive TCRs among donors in an Asian-associated ancestry cluster than the roughly 620-donor mean. The earlier analysis of approximately 560 of the donors excluded some 16 rarely observed V segments, including chromosome 9 orphons, because counts were too low. A further reported finding was that TCR beta sequences accurately predicted the HLA-A and HLA-B alleles for most subjects in the first cohort. Some IMGT-functional V segments, including TRBV6-2 and TRBV6-3, could not be told apart with the 87-base-pair reads, so those segments were excluded. Because some donors lacked HLA typing at each locus, the association tests relied only on the typed subset. It was suggested by the authors that the approach could potentially be generalized to other disease states and immunological phenotypes. In an earlier analysis of some 550 of the donors, most TCR beta V segments were observed in productive rearrangements about 87% or about 30% of the time, broadly matching IMGT annotations. Assigning TCR associations to individual alleles was difficult when HLA alleles, especially DR and DQ, strongly co-occurred. In the study, 150 to 200 TCR beta chains were listed as associated with cytomegalovirus. In a later analysis, 15,000 to 20,000 TCR beta sequences were associated with specific HLA alleles at a false discovery rate of 0.05. The sequencing pipeline was judged likely to have produced a cluster of highly shared sequence variants as a technical artifact. Cytomegalovirus status was reported to be diagnosed by the classifier with high specificity and sensitivity in both the original and validation cohorts. Several of the top co-occurrence clusters appeared to be linked to parvovirus B19, influenza, CMV and Epstein-Barr virus, according to a later analysis. The only immune exposure information available for the cohort was CMV serostatus. A later analysis found that most CMV-associated TCR beta chains appeared HLA-restricted, with HLA associations seemingly driven largely by CMV exposure. Most TCR sequences were observed very rarely across donors, whereas some public TCRs were present in many individuals. According to a later analysis, TCR association rates differed among HLA loci, with DRB1 alleles showing the most associated TCRs and HLA-C alleles showing the fewest. Correlated functional status among segregating V segments might reflect linkage disequilibrium, but an unknown experimental factor could not be ruled out. Compared with equally common non-associated chains, HLA-associated TCR beta chains in a later analysis were more clonally expanded and had lower generation probabilities. This cohort had only TCR beta chains sequenced, and the lack of alpha or paired-chain data limited which features could be detected. In vitro tests confirmed that a few of the cytomegalovirus-associated TCR beta chains recognize cytomegalovirus antigens. Presence/absence analyses assumed roughly uniform sequencing depth across donors, an assumption that may not hold.

In total, 630 or so healthy bone marrow donors made up the cohort. Cohort members were all nominally healthy when sampled, although unrecorded immune exposures were likely present. The donor was CMV seronegative and belonged to the group of around 350 seronegative cohort members. A peripheral blood sample was collected from each donor, and TCR beta sequencing was performed on peripheral blood mononuclear cells. The Qiagen DNeasy Blood Extraction Kit was used to extract genomic DNA from the blood cell samples. Material: PBMCs. The rearrangement combines TRBV27 with TRBJ2-3, and TRBD2 matches 7 of the central bases. This TCR was sampled from a female donor in good health and CMV-seronegative. The nucleotides are TGTGCCAGCAGGATTAGGCGGGAGACTACGCAGTATTTT. Its translation reads: CASRIRRETTQYF.